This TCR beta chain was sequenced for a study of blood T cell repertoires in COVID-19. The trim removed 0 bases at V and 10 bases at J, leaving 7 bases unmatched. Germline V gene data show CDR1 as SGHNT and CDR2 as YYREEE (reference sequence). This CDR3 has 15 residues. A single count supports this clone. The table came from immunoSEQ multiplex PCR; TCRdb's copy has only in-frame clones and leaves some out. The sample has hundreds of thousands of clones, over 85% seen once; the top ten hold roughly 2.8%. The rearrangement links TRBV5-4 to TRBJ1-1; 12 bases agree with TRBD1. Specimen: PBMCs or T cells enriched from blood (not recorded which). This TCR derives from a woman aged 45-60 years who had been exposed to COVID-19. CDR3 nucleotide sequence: TGTGCCAGCAGCTTGGCGGGGGGGACAGGGGGCATAGCTTTCTTT. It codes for CASSLAGGTGGIAFF.